These T cell receptor beta chains were read from a single sample in a study of blood T cell repertoires in COVID-19. Profiled with immunoSEQ multiplex PCR; TCRdb holds only in-frame clones, not every one. Of just under 350,000 clones detected, 88% appear once; the ten largest clones hold 6% to 8%. Sequenced sample: peripheral blood. The receptors shown here come from a woman in her 70s with COVID-19, enrolled during active disease. The CDR3 runs from the conserved cysteine through the conserved F or W. A D gene is named only where the DNA matches it firmly. Clone size, where shown, is once, few, many, or a class for clones that have expanded.

TRBJ2-7 TRBD2 - TRBV2 CASRSTSGGKYSYEQYF TGTGCCAGCAGGAGTACTAGCGGGGGAAAATACTCCTACGAGCAGTACTTC
TRBJ1-1 - - TRBV27 CASSLYMNTEAFF TGTGCCAGCAGTTTATACATGAACACTGAAGCTTTCTTT
TRBJ1-1 - - TRBV6-1 CASSEAGLLNTEAFF TGTGCCAGCAGTGAAGCGGGACTTCTGAACACTGAAGCTTTCTTT
TRBJ2-7 - - TRBV30 CAWSVRQGNEQYF TGTGCCTGGAGTGTACGTCAGGGAAACGAGCAGTACTTC
TRBJ1-5 TRBD1 - TRBV12-5 CASGPGQALNQPQHF TGTGCTAGTGGACCGGGACAGGCCTTAAATCAGCCCCAGCATTTT
TRBJ2-7 TRBD1 - TRBV7-6 CASSLEGTGYEQYF TGTGCCAGCAGCTTAGAGGGGACAGGCTACGAGCAGTACTTC
TRBJ2-5 TRBD2 - TRBV5-1 CASSSAGGAETQYF TGCGCCAGCAGCTCGGCGGGGGGTGCGGAGACCCAGTACTTC
TRBJ2-7 - - TRBV18 CASSPTLPSASYEQYF TGTGCCAGCTCACCTACTCTCCCCTCCGCTTCCTACGAGCAGTACTTC
TRBJ1-2 TRBD1 - TRBV28 CASSLTGEGYGYTF TGTGCCAGCAGCCTGACAGGGGAGGGCTATGGCTACACCTTC
TRBJ1-6 TRBD1 few TRBV5-1 CASSPGQHNSPLHF TGCGCCAGCAGTCCGGGACAGCATAATTCACCCCTCCACTTT
TRBJ1-2 - - TRBV21-1 CASSLEGTGGRGYTF TGTGCCAGCAGCCTCGAGGGGACAGGGGGTCGAGGCTACACCTTC
TRBJ2-2 TRBD1 - TRBV4-1 CASSHSGQGAGELFF TGCGCCAGCAGCCACAGTGGACAGGGGGCCGGGGAGCTGTTTTTT
TRBJ2-2 - - TRBV5-8 CASSSRAGELFF TGTGCCAGCAGCTCCAGGGCCGGGGAGCTGTTTTTT
TRBJ1-1 - - TRBV7-3 CASSPPGSTEAFF TGTGCCAGCAGCCCACCGGGGAGCACTGAAGCTTTCTTT
TRBJ1-2 TRBD1 - TRBV5-6 CASSLGQGGISYTF TGTGCCAGCAGCCTCGGACAGGGGGGGATCAGCTACACCTTC
TRBJ1-5 TRBD1 - TRBV6-5 CASSYGTGGGNQPQHF TGTGCCAGCAGTTACGGGACAGGGGGCGGGAATCAGCCCCAGCATTTT
TRBJ1-1 - - TRBV28 CASSFLAGLTEAFF -
TRBJ2-7 - - TRBV3-1/TRBV3-2 CASSSKTGRREQYF TGTGCCAGCAGCTCGAAGACAGGTCGACGCGAGCAGTACTTC
TRBJ1-6 TRBD1 many TRBV4-1 CASSQDTRTGNNSPLHF TGCGCCAGCAGCCAAGATACCCGGACAGGGAATAATTCACCCCTCCACTTT
TRBJ2-7 - - TRBV27 CASSLWGGEQDEQYF TGTGCCAGCAGTTTATGGGGCGGGGAACAGGACGAGCAGTACTTC
TRBJ2-3 - - TRBV19 CASTSDRSTDTQYF -
TRBJ1-5 TRBD1 - TRBV24-1 CATSDPGTGSNQPQHF TGTGCCACCAGTGATCCAGGGACAGGGAGCAATCAGCCCCAGCATTTT
TRBJ2-1 TRBD1 - TRBV4-2 CASSQDEGGWNEQFF TGTGCCAGCAGCCAAGATGAAGGGGGCTGGAATGAGCAGTTCTTC
TRBJ1-1 - - TRBV11-2 CASSFTATGFSNTEAFF TGTGCCAGCAGCTTTACAGCCACCGGTTTCTCGAACACTGAAGCTTTCTTT
TRBJ1-2 - - TRBV5-1 CASSRENYGYTF TGCGCCAGCAGCCGGGAAAACTATGGCTACACCTTC
TRBJ2-7 TRBD2 - TRBV7-9 CASSYPTSVYEQYF TGTGCCAGCAGCTATCCTACTAGCGTCTACGAGCAGTACTTC
TRBJ1-2 TRBD1 - TRBV9 CASSVARDRTQNNYGYTF TGTGCCAGCAGCGTAGCCCGGGACAGAACCCAAAATAACTATGGCTACACCTTC
TRBJ1-2 TRBD1 few TRBV19 CASSIGQGGHGYTF TGTGCCAGTAGTATTGGACAGGGGGGACATGGCTACACCTTC
TRBJ1-2 - - TRBV28 CASSLPGTNYGYTF TGTGCCAGCAGTTTACCCGGGACTAACTATGGCTACACCTTC
TRBJ1-2 TRBD1 - TRBV5-1 CASSSDRDPYGYTF TGCGCCAGCAGTTCCGACAGGGACCCGTATGGCTACACCTTC
TRBJ2-6 - - TRBV7-2 CASSLVGSGANVLTF TGTGCCAGCAGCTTAGTCGGGTCTGGGGCCAACGTCCTGACTTTC
TRBJ1-1 TRBD1 - TRBV24-1 CATDRGVCQANTEAFF TGTGCCACTGACAGGGGGGTCTGCCAGGCGAACACTGAAGCTTTCTTT
TRBJ1-2 - - TRBV27 CASSFLRQDYYGYTF TGTGCCAGCAGTTTTCTTAGACAGGACTACTATGGCTACACCTTC
TRBJ1-4 - - TRBV27 CASSFATNEKLFF TGTGCCAGCAGTTTCGCAACTAATGAAAAACTGTTTTTT
TRBJ1-1 - - TRBV2 CASRGDTEAFF TGTGCCAGCAGAGGGGACACTGAAGCTTTCTTT
TRBJ2-3 - once TRBV2 CASNPRVADKDTQYF TGTGCCAGCAACCCTAGGGTAGCGGATAAAGATACGCAGTATTTT
TRBJ1-1 - few TRBV19 CASRGMNTEAFF TGTGCCAGCAGGGGCATGAACACTGAAGCTTTCTTT
TRBJ1-1 TRBD1 - TRBV6-2/TRBV6-3 CASSLWTGGTEAFF TGTGCCAGCAGTCTATGGACAGGGGGAACTGAAGCTTTCTTT
TRBJ1-6 - - TRBV6-5 CASRTASYNSPLHF TGTGCCAGCAGGACAGCCTCCTATAATTCACCCCTCCACTTT
TRBJ2-2 TRBD2 - TRBV7-2 CASSLPLAGNTGELFF TGTGCCAGCAGCTTACCCCTAGCGGGGAACACCGGGGAGCTGTTTTTT
TRBJ2-6 - - TRBV5-4 CASSLTAGVGANVLTF TGTGCCAGCAGCTTGACCGCAGGGGTTGGGGCCAACGTCCTGACTTTC
TRBJ2-1 TRBD2 - TRBV27 CASSLGGLAGAVPYNEQFF TGTGCCAGCAGTCTAGGGGGACTAGCGGGGGCGGTCCCCTACAATGAGCAGTTCTTC
TRBJ2-7 TRBD1 - TRBV6-5 CASRDRGLAYEQYF TGTGCCAGCAGGGACAGGGGATTGGCCTACGAGCAGTACTTC
TRBJ1-5 - - TRBV1 CTSSQGDSFISPQHF TGCACCAGCAGCCAAGGGGACAGTTTCATCAGCCCCCAGCATTTT
TRBJ1-4 TRBD1 few TRBV7-2 CASSLTGATNEKLFF TGTGCCAGCAGCTTAACAGGGGCAACTAATGAAAAACTGTTTTTT
TRBJ2-7 - - TRBV21-1 CASSFQTGTYEQYF TGTGCCAGCAGCTTCCAGACAGGAACCTACGAGCAGTACTTC
TRBJ1-3 TRBD1 - TRBV30 CAWSRGSSGNTIYF TGTGCCTGGTCCAGGGGGTCCTCTGGAAACACCATATATTTT
TRBJ1-1 TRBD1 - TRBV4-3 CASSQSSQGGAEAFF TGCGCCAGCAGCCAAAGCTCACAGGGGGGGGCTGAAGCTTTCTTT
TRBJ2-5 - once TRBV30 CAWDSGETQYF TGTGCCTGGGACAGCGGCGAGACCCAGTACTTC
TRBJ1-2 TRBD1 - TRBV7-2 CASSPPGQGHYGYTF TGTGCCAGCAGCCCTCCGGGACAGGGGCACTATGGCTACACCTTC
TRBJ1-2 TRBD1 - TRBV6-5 CASRDGQGNYGYTF TGTGCCAGCAGAGACGGACAGGGGAACTATGGCTACACCTTC
TRBJ2-3 - - TRBV3-1/TRBV3-2 CASSARGGGTDTQYF TGTGCCAGCAGCGCGAGAGGGGGGGGTACAGATACGCAGTATTTT
TRBJ2-1 - - TRBV19 CASSLMGGNEQFF TGTGCCAGTAGTCTCATGGGAGGCAATGAGCAGTTCTTC
TRBJ2-2 TRBD2 - TRBV4-1 CASSQVGTRNTGELFF TGCGCCAGCAGCCAAGTTGGGACTAGGAACACCGGGGAGCTGTTTTTT
TRBJ2-7 TRBD2 - TRBV5-1 CASSRTSGTYEQYF TGCGCCAGCAGCCGGACTAGCGGGACCTACGAGCAGTACTTC
TRBJ1-2 - - TRBV30 CAWSSREGVVTGYTF TGTGCCTGGAGTTCCCGGGAGGGGGTAGTAACTGGCTACACCTTC
TRBJ2-7 - - TRBV6-5 CASSFPGLLGEQYF TGTGCCAGCAGTTTTCCGGGTCTACTCGGCGAGCAGTACTTC
TRBJ1-6 - - TRBV6-1 CASSEVSTAALHF TGTGCCAGCAGTGAAGTTAGTACAGCGGCCCTCCACTTT
TRBJ1-2 - - TRBV2 CASAANYGYTF TGTGCCAGCGCAGCTAACTATGGCTACACCTTC